These 27 T cell receptor beta chains were sequenced from one sample in a study of cytomegalovirus exposure and HLA in healthy donors. The PCR ran on 60 Vbeta and 13 Jbeta primers. The data were produced by immunoSEQ multiplex PCR, yet TCRdb's version contains in-frame clones alone and is incomplete. The sample includes 150,000 to 200,000 clones, roughly 80% of them seen just once. The sequencing input was PBMCs. The receptor set was obtained from a girl between 10 and 17 years old in good health and CMV-seropositive.

The genes are TRBV18 and TRBJ1-2, with D hard to call. V gave up 2 bases and J gave up 6 bases, with 16 bases separating them. The CDR3 sequence is 15 residues long. CDR1 is KGHSH and CDR2 is LQKENI in the germline V gene. CDR3 sequence reads: CASSPNKAGNHGYTF. The DNA for the CDR3 is TGTGCCAGCTCACCAAATAAAGCAGGAAACCATGGCTACACCTTC.

This chain uses TRBV7-9 with TRBJ1-1; D gene uncertain. V was pared by 1 base and J by 1 base, with 4 bases between. Germline V gives CDR1 SEHNR, CDR2 FQNEAQ (reference sequence). This CDR3 comprises 13 residues. CDR3 nucleotides: TGTGCCAGCAGCTTAGTCAAGAACACTGAAGCTTTCTTT. This codes for CASSLVKNTEAFF. Drawing the rest from reference TRBV7-9 and TRBJ1-1, the complete variable domain is DTGVSQNPRHKITKRGQNVTFRCDPISEHNRLYWYRQTLGQGPEFLTYFQNEAQLEKSRLLSDRFSAERPKGSFSTLEIQRTEQGDSAMYLCASSLVKNTEAFFGQGTRLTVV.

This chain's CDR3 is CASSELTGDTEAFF. CDR3 coding DNA: TGTGCCAGCTCCGAACTAACAGGAGACACTGAAGCTTTCTTT. V usage is TRBV18 and J usage is TRBJ1-1, with a tentative D call TRBD1 (5 bases). V lost 6 bases, J lost 3 bases, and 14 bases lay in between. The CDR3 covers 14 residues. Germline V lookup: CDR1 KGHSH, CDR2 LQKENI.

The J gene is TRBJ1-1, the V gene TRBV5-1, with D possibly being TRBD1 (6 bases). Looked up from germline, CDR1 is SGHRS and CDR2 is YFSETQ. The V and J ends lost 5 bases and 4 bases respectively, with 18 bases between them. CDR3 length: 15 amino acids. The CDR3 bases are TGCGCCAGCAGGGTTGCAGGGGACGGCTTCACTGAAGCTTTCTTT. It specifies CASRVAGDGFTEAFF.

This clone appeared once. The chain is built from TRBV9 and TRBJ2-3, with TRBD2 as a possible D gene (6 bases). Trimming stripped 7 bases from V and 5 bases from J, with 14 bases between. This CDR3 has 13 amino acids. The germline gives CDR1 SGDLS, CDR2 YYNGEE. CDR3 nucleotide sequence: TGTGCCAGCGGGCGGGAAAATGGAGATACGCAGTATTTT. Protein product: CASGRENGDTQYF.

The chain couples TRBV4-2 to TRBJ2-2; tentative D call: TRBD1 (8 bases). In germline, CDR1 is LGHNA, CDR2 YNFKEQ. This CDR3 has 14 amino acids. V lost 7 bases, J lost 6 bases, and 15 bases lay in between. The CDR3 DNA reads TGTGCCAGCACACGACAGGGGAGGGCCGGGGAGCTGTTTTTT. It translates to CASTRQGRAGELFF.

V is TRBV11-3 and J is TRBJ2-6; tentative D call: TRBD1 (5 bases). The CDR3 covers 15 residues. V shed 1 base and J shed 2 bases, with 6 bases lying between them. Germline CDR1 reads SGHNT; CDR2 reads YENEEA. The CDR3 spells CASSLGGTGANVLTF. Written as DNA, the CDR3 is TGTGCCAGCAGCTTAGGGGGCACTGGGGCCAACGTCCTGACTTTC.

The rearrangement links TRBV4-1 to TRBJ1-3; 7 nucleotides line up with TRBD1. V gave up 0 bases and J gave up 0 bases; unmatched junction bases: 17. The CDR3 is made up of 21 amino acids. Germline assignment: CDR1 MGHRA and CDR2 YSYEKL. DNA of the CDR3: TGCGCCAGCAGCCAAGATTCCGGGACAGAACGAACGCCCTACTCTGGAAACACCATATATTTT. Protein: CASSQDSGTERTPYSGNTIYF.

The chain employs TRBV15 and TRBJ2-2, with 8 bases that match TRBD2. The CDR3 has 15 amino acids. Losses at the gene ends were 0 bases for V and 6 bases for J; bases not matched to a gene: 3. CDR1 and CDR2 from the germline V gene are LNHNV and YYDKDF (reference sequence). The CDR3 protein is CATSRDGGGPGELFF. The CDR3 nucleotides read TGTGCCACCAGCAGAGACGGGGGGGGGCCCGGGGAGCTGTTTTTT.

The CDR3: CASSYRTGGGYTF. In nucleotides, the CDR3 is TGTGCCAGCAGCTACCGGACAGGGGGTGGCTACACCTTC. V and J are TRBV7-8 and TRBJ1-2; TRBD1 agrees at 10 bases. Germline V gene sequence: CDR1 SGHVS, CDR2 FQNEAQ. The CDR3 is made up of 13 amino acids. Losses at the gene ends were 4 bases for V and 7 bases for J; bases not matched to a gene: 3.

The chain employs TRBV2 and TRBJ2-2; 9 nucleotides agree with TRBD1. Germline trimming cut 9 bases from V and 4 bases from J; bases unmatched to any gene: 3. The germline gives CDR1 SNHLY, CDR2 FYNNEI. The CDR3 consists of 13 residues. CDR3 in amino acids: CASGQGLTGELFF. For the CDR3, the DNA is TGTGCCAGTGGACAGGGGCTCACCGGGGAGCTGTTTTTT.

The chain has TRBV10-1 and TRBJ2-1; 14 nucleotides line up with TRBD2. The V and J ends lost 0 bases and 8 bases, in that order; junction bases with no gene match: 3. CDR3 length: 16 residues. Germline CDR1 and CDR2: WNHNN and SYGVQD (reference sequence). The CDR3 loop is CASSESGTSGRYEQFF. As DNA, the CDR3 is TGCGCCAGCAGTGAGTCCGGGACTAGCGGGAGATATGAGCAGTTCTTC.

The rearrangement joins TRBV27 to TRBJ1-6, with D perhaps matching TRBD1 (5 bases). From germline, CDR1 is MNHEY and CDR2 SMNVEV (reference sequence). This CDR3 spans 16 amino acids. V was pared by 3 bases and J by 6 bases, with 15 bases between. The CDR3 sequence is CASSFSGTGGNSPLHF. The DNA for the CDR3 is TGTGCCAGCAGTTTCTCAGGGACGGGGGGTAATTCACCCCTCCACTTT.

The CDR3 bases are TGTGCCAGTAGTATTCCCCTGTGTTCTAGCGGGAACACCGGGGAGCTGTTTTTT. This encodes CASSIPLCSSGNTGELFF. The genes are TRBV19 and TRBJ2-2, with 7 nucleotides matching TRBD2. The CDR3 covers 18 residues. V lost 3 bases, J lost 1 base, and 11 bases stayed unmatched. CDR1 LNHDA and CDR2 SQIVND come from the germline V gene (reference sequence).

This clone turned up a few times. The chain employs TRBV7-2 and TRBJ2-7; 8 bases map to TRBD1. V lost 5 bases and J lost 3; bases outside the gene matches: 6. The CDR3 has 14 residues. Looked up from germline, CDR1 is SGHTA and CDR2 is FQGNSA. In nucleotides, the CDR3 is TGTGCCAGCAGCGTGAGCACAGGGGGCTACGAGCAGTACTTC. It yields the protein CASSVSTGGYEQYF.

The CDR3 spells CASSSRGLGYGYTF. The CDR3 bases are TGTGCCAGCAGTTCACGGGGGTTGGGGTATGGCTACACCTTC. The chain employs TRBV6-5 and TRBJ1-2; tentative D call: TRBD1 (5 bases). Germline V gene data show CDR1 as MNHEY and CDR2 as SVGAGI. The V gene lost 4 bases and the J gene lost 5 bases, with 14 bases spanning the gap. The CDR3 spans 14 residues.

This clone came up once. The chain employs TRBV28 and TRBJ1-2; the D is unclear. The CDR3 covers 13 residues. Germline-derived CDR1 and CDR2 are MDHEN and SYDVKM. V gave up 3 bases and J gave up 4 bases, with 9 bases separating them. CDR3 DNA sequence: TGTGCCAGCAGTTTCAGAGGGATCTATGGCTACACCTTC. Translated, it gives CASSFRGIYGYTF.

This clone was counted a single time. This rearrangement joins TRBV5-1 to TRBJ2-7, with D possibly TRBD2 on 5 matching bases. Trimming stripped 2 bases from V and 2 bases from J, with 11 bases between. CDR3 size: 14 residues. Germline values: CDR1 SGHRS, CDR2 YFSETQ. The CDR3 spells CASSFIAPTYEQYF. The CDR3 nucleotides are TGCGCCAGCAGCTTTATAGCGCCTACCTACGAGCAGTACTTC.

V usage is TRBV27 and J usage is TRBJ1-1, with TRBD1 identical over 8 bases. The CDR3 is 15 residues long. The germline V gene has CDR1 MNHEY and CDR2 SMNVEV (reference sequence). With 5 bases clipped from V and 5 bases from J, the junction kept 10 bases outside the gene matches. CDR3: CASSGTDRDHTEAFF. For the CDR3, the DNA is TGTGCCAGCAGTGGGACGGACAGGGATCATACTGAAGCTTTCTTT.

This rearrangement joins TRBV10-2 to TRBJ2-7; 7 bases are shared with TRBD1. Trimming removed 8 bases from V and 6 bases from J; junction bases left unmatched: 13. Germline V gives CDR1 WSHSY, CDR2 SAAADI. This CDR3 spans 14 amino acids. In DNA form, the CDR3 reads TGCGCCAGCCGGATAGGGGGCTCGGCACTCGAGCAGTACTTC. It specifies CASRIGGSALEQYF.

This clone was observed a single time. The genes are TRBV5-1 and TRBJ1-4; possible D gene TRBD1, 6 bases. This CDR3 region has 15 residues. V gave up 0 bases and J gave up 4 bases, with 10 bases separating them. Per germline, CDR1 SGHRS and CDR2 YFSETQ. CDR3 region: CASSLGAGVNEKLFF. CDR3 DNA: TGCGCCAGCAGCTTGGGGGCAGGGGTTAATGAAAAACTGTTTTTT.

The V and J genes are TRBV6-6 and TRBJ2-7; no firm D call. Germline loops: CDR1 MNHNY, CDR2 SVGAGI (reference sequence). The germline V and J ends were trimmed by 5 bases and 2 bases, with 7 bases remaining between them. The CDR3 consists of 12 residues. CDR3 sequence reads: CASSGQAYEQYF. CDR3 DNA sequence: TGTGCCAGCAGTGGGCAGGCCTACGAGCAGTACTTC.

The chain couples TRBV6-5 to TRBJ2-7; 11 positions match TRBD2. The germline CDR1 and CDR2 sequences are MNHEY and SVGAGI. This CDR3 contains 14 residues. V lost 6 bases, J lost 2 bases, and 3 bases stayed unmatched. For the CDR3, the DNA is TGTGCCAGCAGAACTAGCGGGAGTGCCTACGAGCAGTACTTC. This encodes CASRTSGSAYEQYF.

The table lists this clone with a count of one. The chain carries TRBV19 and TRBJ2-3; 7 nucleotides align to TRBD2. The length of the CDR3 is 14 residues. CDR1 is LNHDA and CDR2 is SQIVND in the germline V gene (reference sequence). V shed 6 bases, J shed 0 bases, and the junction held 3 bases outside the gene matches. The CDR3 DNA sequence: TGTGCCAGTAGGGTTAGCGGGAGCACAGATACGCAGTATTTT. Its protein product is CASRVSGSTDTQYF. The full variable domain, completed using reference TRBV19 and TRBJ2-3, is DGGITQSPKYLFRKEGQNVTLSCEQNLNHDAMYWYRQDPGQGLRLIYYSQIVNDFQKGDIAEGYSVSREKKESFPLTVTSAQKNPTAFYLCASRVSGSTDTQYFGPGTRLTVL.

This chain links TRBV2 with TRBJ1-4; D ambiguous. The CDR3 extends over 13 amino acids. Germline-derived CDR1 and CDR2 are SNHLY and FYNNEI. Trimming left V 10 bases short and J 0 bases short, with 9 bases between. The CDR3 region is CATRTATNEKLFF. The CDR3 DNA is TGTGCCACTCGCACAGCAACTAATGAAAAACTGTTTTTT.

The CDR3 DNA sequence: TGTGCCTGGAGTGTCCGGGACAGGGAGAGGATACAGCATTTT. Amino acid sequence: CAWSVRDRERIQHF. This chain joins TRBV30 and TRBJ1-5; 9 bases fit TRBD1. In germline, CDR1 is GTSNPN, CDR2 SVGIG (reference sequence). The CDR3 runs to 14 residues. V lost 0 bases and J lost 13; bases outside the gene matches: 10.

This clone was seen a few times. The rearrangement joins TRBV29-1 to TRBJ1-1; 12 bases map to TRBD1. J gave up 3 bases and V 1 base, and 9 bases lay outside the gene matches. The CDR3 sequence is 17 residues long. The germline CDR1 and CDR2 sequences are SQVTM and ANQGSEA. CDR3 protein: CSVEGGTGGVRDTEAFF. In DNA form, the CDR3 reads TGCAGCGTTGAAGGGGGGACAGGGGGCGTCAGAGACACTGAAGCTTTCTTT.